Below are 6 T cell receptor beta chains sequenced from a single sample in a study of CD8 T cells in Susac syndrome. Reverse transcription of about 0.45 to 1 ug RNA was carried out with random hexamers. TCRdb ran MiXCR on the immunoSEQ multiplex PCR reads and lists one entry per CDR3 protein. The sample yields about 200,000 distinct CDR3 sequences, 90% to 95% seen once. Specimen: CD4+ T cells from PBMCs. The receptors derive from a human donor with multiple sclerosis.

V gene TRBV29-1 combines with J gene TRBJ1-1, with 7 bases aligning to TRBD1. In germline, CDR1 is SQVTM, CDR2 ANQGSEA. The trim removed 4 bases at V and 4 bases at J, leaving 9 bases unmatched. This CDR3 is built from 14 residues. The CDR3 coding sequence is TGCAGCGTTGCAAGGGGGCAAGGGGGCACTGAAGCTTTCTTT. Translating it yields CSVARGQGGTEAFF.

V is TRBV20-1 and J is TRBJ2-6; D is uncertain. The CDR3 spans 14 residues. Trimming removed 3 bases at V and 1 base at J, with 7 bases between. The germline gives CDR1 DFQATT, CDR2 SNEGSKA (reference sequence). CDR3 loop: CSASATSGANVLTF. The CDR3 DNA reads TGCAGTGCTAGTGCCACGTCTGGGGCCAACGTCCTGACTTTC.

This chain joins TRBV7-9 and TRBJ2-7; 9 bases are a match to TRBD2. In germline, CDR1 is SEHNR, CDR2 FQNEAQ (reference sequence). CDR3 length: 15 amino acids. With V trimmed by 1 base and J by 7 bases, 8 bases remained unmatched. The CDR3 region is CASSLDGGGAGEQYF. CDR3 nucleotide sequence: TGTGCCAGCAGCTTAGATGGCGGGGGGGCCGGTGAGCAGTACTTC.

The chain is built from TRBV3-1 and TRBJ2-3; tentatively, D is TRBD2 (6 bases). The CDR3 has 13 residues. CDR1 and CDR2 (germline): LGHDT, YNNKEL (reference sequence). The V end was cut by 1 base, the J end by 9 bases, with 11 bases between. CDR3 sequence reads: CASSQGVRGTQYF. In nucleotides, the CDR3 is TGTGCCAGCAGCCAAGGAGTTCGGGGGACGCAGTATTTT.

The chain carries TRBV20-1 and TRBJ2-7; possibly TRBD2 for D (5 bases). The CDR3 consists of 11 residues. Trimming took off 5 bases at V and 4 bases at J, with 9 bases between the two ends. From germline, CDR1 is DFQATT and CDR2 SNEGSKA (reference sequence). This CDR3 reads CSAVGSYEQYF. CDR3 in DNA: TGCAGTGCTGTTGGGAGTTACGAGCAGTACTTC.

This clonotype was detected once. The CDR3 sequence is CASSKRREGTQYF. CDR3 DNA sequence: TGTGCCAGCAGTAAGAGGCGGGAGGGGACCCAGTACTTC. The chain couples TRBV27 to TRBJ2-5; 9 bases agree with TRBD2. V lost 5 bases and J lost 7; bases outside the gene matches: 5. Germline-derived CDR1 and CDR2 are MNHEY and SMNVEV (reference sequence). CDR3 length: 13 residues.